The present T cell receptor (beta chain) was sequenced within a study of Ad26.COV2.S vaccination and SARS-CoV-2 variants. As to treatment: roughly 20 received Ad26.COV2.S at low or high dose, single or two shots; about 5 received placebo; per-sample allocation not given. Collection of samples fell on day 63 after the first vaccine or placebo injection. The CDR3 totals 17 residues. Germline CDR1 reads SGHDN; CDR2 reads FVKESK. Trimming shortened V by 1 base and J by 6 bases, and 21 bases separated the two germline ends. Clones were sequenced by immunoSEQ multiplex PCR, and TCRdb holds only the in-frame ones, with some missing. The sample lists some 290,000 clones; roughly 86% were seen once.

Sequenced material: peripheral blood, taken in a trial of Ad26.COV2.S vaccine versus placebo. The receptor was isolated from a person aged 18-65 years who received the Ad26.COV2.S COVID-19 vaccine or a placebo. This sequence joins TRBV14 and TRBJ1-2; tentative D call: TRBD1 (5 bases). The CDR3 sequence is CASSQGGRVGAIDGYTF. CDR3 DNA: TGTGCCAGCAGCCAAGGGGGCAGGGTTGGTGCTATTGATGGCTACACCTTC.